The source of this TCR beta chain is a study of T cell responses to AZD1222 COVID-19 vaccine. Repertoires were generated with immunoSEQ multiplex PCR, while TCRdb's copy carries only in-frame clones and drops some. This sample has roughly 180,000 clones, with roughly 94% found just once. The length of the CDR3 is 14 residues. V lost 6 bases and J lost 6, with 15 bases in between. Germline CDR1 and CDR2: SGHVS and FQNEAQ. A remark on this clone: Its matching antigen is unknown.

Study results and limitations: AZD1222 recipients seropositive at baseline numbered only 5 or 6. Spike-spanning, vaccine-associated CD4 TCRs were dominant at 160-218 and 743-854. The donors showed a predominance of white British ancestry and of females, with possible underestimation of clonal diversity. Repertoire sampling was restricted to post-peak T cell response timepoints.

The chain combines TRBV7-8 with TRBJ1-5; D gene ambiguous. This sequence originates from an adult in good health. The source was peripheral blood, collected on day 0 of AZD1222 vaccination. The CDR3 DNA is TGTGCCAGCAGGGCGAGAGGAATTGGTCAGCCCCAGCATTTT. Its translation: CASRARGIGQPQHF.